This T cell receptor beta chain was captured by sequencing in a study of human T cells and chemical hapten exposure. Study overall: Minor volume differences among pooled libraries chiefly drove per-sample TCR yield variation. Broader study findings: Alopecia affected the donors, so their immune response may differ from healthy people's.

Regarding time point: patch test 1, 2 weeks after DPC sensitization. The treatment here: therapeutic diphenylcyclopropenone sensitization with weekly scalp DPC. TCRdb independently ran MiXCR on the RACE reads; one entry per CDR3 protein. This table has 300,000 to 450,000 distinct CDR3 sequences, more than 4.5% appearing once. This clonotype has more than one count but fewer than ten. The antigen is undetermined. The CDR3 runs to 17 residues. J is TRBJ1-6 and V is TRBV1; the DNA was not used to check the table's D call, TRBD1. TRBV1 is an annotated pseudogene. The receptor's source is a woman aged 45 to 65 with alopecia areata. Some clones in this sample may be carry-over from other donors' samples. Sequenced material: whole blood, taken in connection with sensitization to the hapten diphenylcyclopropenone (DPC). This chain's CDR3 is CTSSQDSRGAPGSPLHF. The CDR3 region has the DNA TGCACCAGCAGCCAAGATTCGCGGGGGGCGCCAGGGTCACCCCTCCACTTT.